This T cell receptor beta chain was obtained from a study of identical twins. Trimming cost V 3 bases and J 6 bases; bases outside gene matches: 4. The germline V gene encodes CDR1 LGHNT and CDR2 FRNRAP. CDR3 length: 13 residues. TCRdb re-derived calls from the 5' RACE reads in MiXCR, one entry per CDR3 protein. The table includes about 790,000 distinct CDR3 sequences, approximately 18% detected once. The data also belong to a second study, concerning T cells expressing NK-cell markers. That report adds: Sorted CD3+CD56+NKG2C+, CD3+CD56+NKG2C- and CD3+CD56-NKG2C+ T-cell subsets were beta-chain profiled. In the group of eight sequenced donors, seven were HCMV-seropositive and one was seronegative. In several experiments, sorting was confined to alpha-beta TCR T cells through use of an anti-gamma-delta TCR antibody. Topping the CD3+CD56-NKG2C+ fraction as well were these clonotypes, in a few donors.

Specimen: PBMCs. This clonotype was sampled from a young woman in good health. The J gene is TRBJ2-7, the V gene TRBV12-5; 8 bases agree with TRBD1. The CDR3 nucleotides are TGTGCTAGTGGTTTTCAGGGGGCGCCCGAGCAGTACTTC. Its translation is CASGFQGAPEQYF.